These T cell receptor beta chains were read from a single sample in a study of T cell repertoires in cytomegalovirus infection. TCRdb reprocessed the reads with MiXCR, giving one entry per CDR3 protein. The sample includes around 740,000 distinct CDR3 sequences, less than 40% of them seen just once. The sequenced material came from PBMCs. The receptors stem from a human donor in good health (CMV status not recorded). Some clones in this sample may be carry-over from other donors' samples. Both conserved end residues are part of each CDR3. The order of the fields is D gene, V gene, J gene, clone size, CDR3 DNA, CDR3 protein. The D gene is left open where the match is weak. Some rows mark clone size as missing; the rest say once, few, many or name a class of expanded clone.

D: TRBD1
V: TRBV3-1
J: TRBJ1-4
size: .
DNA: TGTGCCAGCAGCCAAGACCCGGGACAGGCGATTAATGAAAAACTGTTTTTT
CDR3: CASSQDPGQAINEKLFF

D: .
V: TRBV10-3
J: TRBJ1-6
size: few
DNA: TGTGCCATCAAGGGACGGACTAATTCGACCCTCCACTTT
CDR3: CAIKGRTNSTLHF

D: .
V: TRBV28
J: TRBJ1-5
size: .
DNA: TGTGCCAGCAGTTTGCCCGGGCAGTCCCAGCGGAATCAGCCCCAGCATTTT
CDR3: CASSLPGQSQRNQPQHF

D: .
V: TRBV5-4
J: TRBJ2-7
size: .
DNA: TGTGCCAGCAGCTTGGACAGCGCCTCCTACGAGCAGTACTTC
CDR3: CASSLDSASYEQYF

D: TRBD1
V: TRBV19
J: TRBJ1-5
size: .
DNA: TGTGCCAGTATTGACAGGGTCGGGTCCAATCAGCCCCAGCATTTT
CDR3: CASIDRVGSNQPQHF

D: .
V: TRBV7-2
J: TRBJ1-5
size: once
DNA: TGTGCCAGCAGCTCCATCCTTCAGACAGGACGGGGCAATCAGCCACAGCCTTTT
CDR3: CASSSILQTGRGNQPQPF

D: .
V: TRBV18
J: TRBJ1-5
size: few
DNA: TGTGCCACCTCTCCCGGCCAAAATCAGCCCCAGCATTTT
CDR3: CATSPGQNQPQHF

D: .
V: TRBV28
J: TRBJ2-4
size: few
DNA: TGTGCCAGCAGTTTACCCCCCCGGGGGGCAACCAAAAACATTCAGTACTTC
CDR3: CASSLPPRGATKNIQYF

D: .
V: TRBV7-2
J: TRBJ2-3
size: few
DNA: TGTGCCAGCAGCTTAGTGGGGACACATACGGCCGCCACAGATACGCAGTATTTT
CDR3: CASSLVGTHTAATDTQYF

D: TRBD1
V: TRBV6-5
J: TRBJ1-1
size: .
DNA: TGTGCCAGCAGCAGAGGGAGGGGGCGCGACACTGAAGCTTTCTTT
CDR3: CASSRGRGRDTEAFF